The 18 T cell receptor beta chains listed next were all sequenced from one sample in a study of regulatory T cells in long-lasting Graves disease. The time point denotes: persistent/refractory GD, antithyroid drugs over 5 years with positive TRAb. PBMCs were the source of the RNA used for TCR sequencing. Library construction for TCR beta used iRepertoire HTBI primers and Arm-PCR of CDR3 regions. In TCRdb, the multiplex PCR reads were re-called with MiXCR into one record per CDR3 protein. Among 350,000 to 500,000 distinct CDR3 sequences listed, around 20% were seen once. Specimen: peripheral blood mononuclear cells (PBMCs), collected when the disease was refractory, from a patient treated with antithyroid drugs. The receptors derive from a female donor with Graves disease.

Details on this clonotype: This may be a read error, as it is one base from a much larger clone. J is TRBJ2-7 and V is TRBV29-1; D is uncertain. Trimming took off 4 bases at V and 2 bases at J, with 9 bases between the two ends. CDR1 is SQVTM, CDR2 ANQGSEA, per germline. The length of the CDR3 is 12 residues. The CDR3 here is CSVGALAYEQYF. In nucleotides, the CDR3 is TGCAGCGTTGGGGCCCTAGCCTACGAGCAGTACTTC.

There are many counts of this clonotype. The chain joins TRBV2 to TRBJ1-2, with TRBD1 as a possible D gene (5 bases). With 4 bases removed from V and 3 bases from J, the gap between germline ends came to 18 bases. Germline V CDR1 and CDR2: SNHLY, FYNNEI. The CDR3 runs to 16 residues. The CDR3 coding sequence is TGTGCCAGCAGTGCGAACCCTCAGGGCTCCTACTATGGCTACACCTTC. Protein: CASSANPQGSYYGYTF.

This clonotype was counted only a few times. V usage is TRBV7-2 and J usage is TRBJ2-2; 9 bases match TRBD1. The V and J ends lost 4 bases and 3 bases, in that order; junction bases with no gene match: 6. The CDR3 covers 16 residues. The V gene's germline CDR1 is SGHTA and CDR2 FQGNSA. CDR3 coding DNA: TGTGCCAGCAGCTCCGGGACAGGGAGGGACACCGGGGAGCTGTTTTTT. Translated, it gives CASSSGTGRDTGELFF. Filled out from reference TRBV7-2 and TRBJ2-2, the complete variable domain reads GAGVSQSPSNKVTEKGKDVELRCDPISGHTALYWYRQSLGQGLEFLIYFQGNSAPDKSGLPSDRFSAERTGGSVSTLTIQRTQQEDSAVYLCASSSGTGRDTGELFFGEGSRLTVL.

The rearrangement joins TRBV20-1 to TRBJ2-7, with 11 bases matching TRBD1. With 5 bases clipped from V and 7 bases from J, the junction kept 7 bases outside the gene matches. The length of the CDR3 is 13 residues. Germline V gene lookup returns CDR1 DFQATT and CDR2 SNEGSKA (reference sequence). CDR3 residues: CSAWPDRGREQYF. The CDR3 region has the DNA TGCAGTGCTTGGCCGGACAGGGGGCGTGAGCAGTACTTC.

Many counts were recorded for this clonotype. V gene TRBV3-1 combines with J gene TRBJ2-2; D is possibly TRBD1 (5 bases). The CDR3 loop spans 14 amino acids. Germline V gene sequence: CDR1 LGHDT, CDR2 YNNKEL (reference sequence). The V end was cut by 3 bases, the J end by 6 bases, with 11 bases between. The CDR3: CASSHQGMSGELFF. The CDR3 DNA reads as TGTGCCAGCAGCCATCAGGGCATGTCCGGGGAGCTGTTTTTT.

This clonotype was detected ten times or more. This chain uses TRBV6-2 or TRBV6-3 with TRBJ1-5, with 11 bases lining up with TRBD1. The CDR3 is 16 amino acids. CDR1 MNHEY and CDR2 SVGEGT come from the germline V gene. V was clipped by 2 bases and J by 7 bases; unmatched bases: 7. CDR3 protein: CASSYLGQGARQPQHF. CDR3 coding DNA: TGTGCCAGCAGTTACCTCGGACAGGGGGCGCGACAGCCCCAGCATTTT.

The J gene is TRBJ2-6, the V gene TRBV4-1; D call uncertain. The CDR3 loop spans 16 amino acids. V was cut by 1 base and J by 0 bases, with 7 bases left in between. Germline V gene sequence: CDR1 MGHRA, CDR2 YSYEKL. The CDR3 sequence: CASSQGQLSGANVLTF. The CDR3 region has the DNA TGCGCCAGCAGCCAAGGACAACTCTCTGGGGCCAACGTCCTGACTTTC.

This clonotype was observed a single time. A read error is possible here, since a much larger clone lies one base away. This chain connects TRBV27 to TRBJ1-6; D call uncertain. The CDR3 extends over 17 amino acids. Germline CDR1 and CDR2: MNHEY and SMNVEV (reference sequence). CDR3 amino acids: CASSISSEGSYNSPLHF. The CDR3 region has the DNA TGTGCCAGCAGTATATCCTCGGAGGGTTCCTATAATTCACCCCTCCACTTT.

The chain is built from TRBV2 and TRBJ1-1; no clear D gene. The V gene lost 6 bases and the J gene lost 3 bases, with 8 bases spanning the gap. This CDR3 contains 12 residues. Per the germline V gene, CDR1 is SNHLY and CDR2 is FYNNEI. The CDR3: CASREEYTEAFF. CDR3 DNA sequence: TGTGCCAGCAGGGAGGAGTACACTGAAGCTTTCTTT.

This chain connects TRBV18 to TRBJ2-3; 8 nucleotides agree with TRBD2. From germline, CDR1 is KGHSH and CDR2 LQKENI. The CDR3 covers 15 residues. J was trimmed by 3 bases and V by 3 bases; bases with no gene match: 5. DNA of the CDR3: TGTGCCAGCTCACCGGCGGGAGGTCGGACAGATACGCAGTATTTT. It translates to CASSPAGGRTDTQYF.

The chain is built from TRBV10-3 and TRBJ2-1, with TRBD2 identical over 11 bases. CDR1 ENHRY and CDR2 SYGVKD come from the germline V gene. The V and J ends lost 4 bases and 10 bases, in that order; junction bases with no gene match: 12. This CDR3 comprises 16 residues. The CDR3 sequence: CAISGDFPTSGAEQFF. The CDR3 nucleotides are TGTGCCATCAGTGGGGACTTTCCGACTAGCGGGGCCGAGCAGTTCTTC.

This clonotype was recorded at least ten times. The rearrangement joins TRBV27 to TRBJ2-5; D is unresolved. Germline lookup yields CDR1 MNHEY and CDR2 SMNVEV (reference sequence). The CDR3 runs to 14 residues. V lost 5 bases and J lost 0, with 10 bases in between. The DNA of the CDR3 is TGTGCCAGCAGTCCGGCAGTGTACCAAGAGACCCAGTACTTC. It specifies CASSPAVYQETQYF.

This clonotype was observed many times. The chain joins TRBV11-3 to TRBJ2-2, with 12 bases matching TRBD2. Germline CDR1 is SGHNT and CDR2 is YENEEA. V trimming: 8 bases; J trimming: 5 bases; junction bases outside the gene matches: 9. This CDR3 region has 16 residues. The CDR3 region is CASALAGGGSTGELFF. The CDR3 region has the DNA TGTGCCAGCGCCCTAGCGGGAGGGGGTTCGACCGGGGAGCTGTTTTTT.

This clonotype was seen many times. V usage is TRBV6-1 and J usage is TRBJ2-5; D is possibly TRBD1 or TRBD2 (5 bases each). CDR1 and CDR2 from the germline V gene are MNHNS and SASEGT. This CDR3 has 21 amino acids. The V and J ends lost 6 bases and 2 bases respectively, with 34 bases between them. CDR3 sequence: CASRRTGRQGGLVESQETQYF. In DNA, the CDR3 is TGTGCCAGCAGAAGGACTGGACGGCAGGGCGGACTGGTGGAAAGTCAAGAGACCCAGTACTTC.

This clonotype was counted a few times. J is TRBJ2-1 and V is TRBV18; the match to TRBD2 covers 8 bases. The CDR3 contains 15 residues. With V trimmed by 2 bases and J by 4 bases, 4 bases remained unmatched. CDR1 KGHSH and CDR2 LQKENI come from the germline V gene. The DNA of the CDR3 is TGTGCCAGCTCACCAACGGGAGGGCCGTACAATGAGCAGTTCTTC. Protein: CASSPTGGPYNEQFF.

This clonotype was recorded at least ten times. The chain recombines TRBV24-1 with TRBJ2-7; 9 bases match TRBD1. V shed 4 bases, J shed 3 bases, and the junction held 3 bases outside the gene matches. This CDR3 has 14 amino acids. Germline assignment: CDR1 KGHDR and CDR2 SFDVKD. This CDR3 reads CATSESGQGYEQYF. CDR3 nucleotides: TGTGCCACCAGTGAATCGGGACAGGGCTACGAGCAGTACTTC.

This clonotype was observed many times. The rearrangement joins TRBV24-1 to TRBJ1-1; no clear D gene. Germline assignment: CDR1 KGHDR and CDR2 SFDVKD. The CDR3 runs 13 residues. Deletions cut 0 bases from V and 11 bases from J, with 12 bases between. The CDR3, as DNA: TGTGCCACCAGTGATTTGACGGACCGAGGTGCTTTCTTT. This gives the protein CATSDLTDRGAFF.

This clonotype was seen ten or more times. This chain uses TRBV28 with TRBJ2-5; TRBD1 matches 7 bases. CDR1 MDHEN and CDR2 SYDVKM come from the germline V gene. V was clipped by 8 bases and J by 5 bases; unmatched bases: 11. The CDR3 has 14 residues. This CDR3 reads CASGRTGGPETQYF. In nucleotides, the CDR3 is TGTGCCAGCGGGCGGACAGGTGGGCCGGAGACCCAGTACTTC.